Here is one T cell receptor (beta chain) with its context. Its target is unknown. This record belongs to a study of T cell responses to AZD1222 COVID-19 vaccine. General study points: There were mostly white British donors and more females than males, and clonal diversity was possibly underestimated. Researchers report vaccine-associated CD4 TCRs spanning spike, with dominance at 160-218 and 743-854. The number of AZD1222 recipients seropositive at baseline was only 5 to 7.

TCRdb keeps only in-frame clones here, not all; method: immunoSEQ multiplex PCR. The sample carries about 120,000 clones, over 80% recorded once. The CDR3 sequence is 15 residues long. Germline CDR1 KGHSH, CDR2 LQKENI. V gave up 2 bases and J gave up 4 bases, with 12 bases separating them. The V gene is TRBV18, the J gene TRBJ2-1; possibly TRBD1 for D (6 bases). The material was peripheral blood, obtained on day 0 of AZD1222 vaccination. The source of this sequence is an adult in good health. CDR3 nucleotides: TGTGCCAGCTCACCAAGCGCCGGACAGTACAATGAGCAGTTCTTC. Translated: CASSPSAGQYNEQFF.